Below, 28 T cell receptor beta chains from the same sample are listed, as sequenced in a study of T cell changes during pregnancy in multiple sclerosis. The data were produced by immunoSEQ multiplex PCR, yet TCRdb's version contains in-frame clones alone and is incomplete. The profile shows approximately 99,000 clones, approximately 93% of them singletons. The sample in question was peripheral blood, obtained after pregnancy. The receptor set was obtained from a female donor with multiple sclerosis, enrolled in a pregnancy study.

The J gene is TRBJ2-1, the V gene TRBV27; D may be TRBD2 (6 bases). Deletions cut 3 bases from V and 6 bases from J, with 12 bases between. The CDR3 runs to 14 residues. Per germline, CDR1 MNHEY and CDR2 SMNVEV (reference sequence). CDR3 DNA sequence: TGTGCCAGCAGTTTTCAAACTAGCTTCAATGAGCAGTTCTTC. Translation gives CASSFQTSFNEQFF.

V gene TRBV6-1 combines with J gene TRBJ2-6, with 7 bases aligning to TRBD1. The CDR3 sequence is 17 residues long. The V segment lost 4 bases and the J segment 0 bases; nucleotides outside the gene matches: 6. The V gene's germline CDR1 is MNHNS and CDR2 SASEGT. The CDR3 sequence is CASSGQGVHSGANVLTF. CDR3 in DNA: TGTGCCAGCAGTGGCCAGGGGGTACACTCTGGGGCCAACGTCCTGACTTTC.

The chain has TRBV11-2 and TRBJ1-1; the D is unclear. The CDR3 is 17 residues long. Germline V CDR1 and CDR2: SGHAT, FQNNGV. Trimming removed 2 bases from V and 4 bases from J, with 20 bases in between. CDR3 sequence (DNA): TGTGCCAGCAGCTTATTGGTCAGGAGCGCCGAGGGCACTGAAGCTTTCTTT. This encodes CASSLLVRSAEGTEAFF.

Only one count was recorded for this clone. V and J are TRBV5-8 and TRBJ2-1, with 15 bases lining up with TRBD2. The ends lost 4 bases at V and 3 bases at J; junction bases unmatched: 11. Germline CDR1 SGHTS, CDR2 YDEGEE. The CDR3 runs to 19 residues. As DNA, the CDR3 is TGTGCCAGCAGCAAATGGGGGACTAGCGGGAGGAGTGTCTACAATGAGCAGTTCTTC. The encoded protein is CASSKWGTSGRSVYNEQFF.

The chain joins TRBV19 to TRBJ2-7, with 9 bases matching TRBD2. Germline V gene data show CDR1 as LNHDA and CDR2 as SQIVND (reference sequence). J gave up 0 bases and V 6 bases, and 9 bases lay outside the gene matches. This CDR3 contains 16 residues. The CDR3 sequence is CASSARLAASSYEQYF. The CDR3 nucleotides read TGTGCCAGTAGCGCGCGACTAGCGGCTTCCTCCTACGAGCAGTACTTC. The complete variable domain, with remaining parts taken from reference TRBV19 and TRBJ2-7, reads DGGITQSPKYLFRKEGQNVTLSCEQNLNHDAMYWYRQDPGQGLRLIYYSQIVNDFQKGDIAEGYSVSREKKESFPLTVTSAQKNPTAFYLCASSARLAASSYEQYFGPGTRLTVT.

CDR3 protein: CASSLGFRGSYNEQFF. The CDR3 DNA is TGCGCCAGCAGCTTGGGTTTTAGGGGATCTTACAATGAGCAGTTCTTC. The chain combines TRBV5-1 with TRBJ2-1; a weak D match, TRBD1 (5 bases). CDR3 length equals 16 residues. With 0 bases removed from V and 4 bases from J, the gap between germline ends came to 14 bases. The germline V gene encodes CDR1 SGHRS and CDR2 YFSETQ.

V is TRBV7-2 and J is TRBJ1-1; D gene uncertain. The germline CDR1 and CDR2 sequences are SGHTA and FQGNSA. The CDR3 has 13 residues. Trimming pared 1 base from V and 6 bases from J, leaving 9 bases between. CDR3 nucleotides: TGTGCCAGCAGCTTAGGGGAGTGGGCTGAAGCTTTCTTT. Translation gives CASSLGEWAEAFF.

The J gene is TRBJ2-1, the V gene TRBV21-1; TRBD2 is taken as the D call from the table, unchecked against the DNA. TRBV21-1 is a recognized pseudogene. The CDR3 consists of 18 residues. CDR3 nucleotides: TGTGCCAGCAGCAAAGTTTCGCGGGCCGAGGGCGGGGTGGATGAGCAGTTCTTC. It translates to CASSKVSRAEGGVDEQFF.

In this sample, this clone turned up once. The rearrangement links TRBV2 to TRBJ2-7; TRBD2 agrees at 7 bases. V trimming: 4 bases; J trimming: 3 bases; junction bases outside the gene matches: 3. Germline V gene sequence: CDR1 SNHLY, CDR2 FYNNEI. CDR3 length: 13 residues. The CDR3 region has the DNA TGTGCCAGCAGTGGAGAGCGGGGCTACGAGCAGTACTTC. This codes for CASSGERGYEQYF.

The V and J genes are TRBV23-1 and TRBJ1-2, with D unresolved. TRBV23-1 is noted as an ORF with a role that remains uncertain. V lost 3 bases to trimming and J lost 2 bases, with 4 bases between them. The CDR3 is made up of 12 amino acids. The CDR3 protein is CASSQRNYGYTF. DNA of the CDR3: TGCGCCAGCAGTCAGCGGAACTATGGCTACACCTTC.

This CDR3 reads CAWSVNRGQHSYEQYF. The CDR3 nucleotides read TGTGCCTGGAGTGTCAATAGGGGCCAGCATTCCTACGAGCAGTACTTC. V and J are TRBV30 and TRBJ2-7, with D maybe TRBD1 (5 bases). Trimming stripped 0 bases from V and 1 base from J, with 16 bases between. The germline V gene has CDR1 GTSNPN and CDR2 SVGIG (reference sequence). The CDR3 runs 16 residues.

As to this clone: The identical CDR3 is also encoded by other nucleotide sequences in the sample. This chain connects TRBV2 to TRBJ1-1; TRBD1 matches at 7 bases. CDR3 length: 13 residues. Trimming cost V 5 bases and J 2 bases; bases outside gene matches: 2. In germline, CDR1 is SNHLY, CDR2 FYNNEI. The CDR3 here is CASSQGGNTEAFF. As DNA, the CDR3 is TGTGCCAGCAGTCAGGGGGGAAACACTGAAGCTTTCTTT. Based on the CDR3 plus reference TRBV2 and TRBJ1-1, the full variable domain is EPEVTQTPSHQVTQMGQEVILRCVPISNHLYFYWYRQILGQKVEFLVSFYNNEISEKSEIFDDQFSVERPDGSNFTLKIRSTKLEDSAMYFCASSQGGNTEAFFGQGTRLTVV.

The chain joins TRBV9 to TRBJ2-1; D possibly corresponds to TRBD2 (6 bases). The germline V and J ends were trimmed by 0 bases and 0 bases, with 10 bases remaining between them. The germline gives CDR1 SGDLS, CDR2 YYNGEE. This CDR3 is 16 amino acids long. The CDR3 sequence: CASSVEVGSSYNEQFF. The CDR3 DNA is TGTGCCAGCAGCGTAGAGGTCGGGAGCTCCTACAATGAGCAGTTCTTC. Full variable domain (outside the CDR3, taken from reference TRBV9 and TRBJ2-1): DSGVTQTPKHLITATGQRVTLRCSPRSGDLSVYWYQQSLDQGLQFLIQYYNGEERAKGNILERFSAQQFPDLHSELNLSSLELGDSALYFCASSVEVGSSYNEQFFGPGTRLTVL.

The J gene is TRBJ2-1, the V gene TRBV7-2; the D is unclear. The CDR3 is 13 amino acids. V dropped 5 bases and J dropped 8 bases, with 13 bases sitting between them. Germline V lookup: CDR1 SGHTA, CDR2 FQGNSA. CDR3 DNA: TGTGCCAGCAGCGCCCCTAGTTTCGATGAGCAGTTCTTC. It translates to CASSAPSFDEQFF.

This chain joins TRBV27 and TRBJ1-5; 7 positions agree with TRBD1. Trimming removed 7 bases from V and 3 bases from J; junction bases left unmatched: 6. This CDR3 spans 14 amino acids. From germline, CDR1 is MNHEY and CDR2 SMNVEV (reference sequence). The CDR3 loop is CASTGTGANQPQHF. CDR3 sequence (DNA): TGTGCCAGCACCGGAACAGGGGCCAATCAGCCCCAGCATTTT.

Written as DNA, the CDR3 is TGTGCCAGCAGTTACCTAGGGGGTAGCAATGAGCAGTTCTTC. Its protein product is CASSYLGGSNEQFF. The V gene is TRBV6-5, the J gene TRBJ2-1, with a tentative D call TRBD1 (6 bases). The germline V and J ends were trimmed by 2 bases and 6 bases, with 11 bases remaining between them. The germline V gene has CDR1 MNHEY and CDR2 SVGAGI. The CDR3 length is 14 residues.

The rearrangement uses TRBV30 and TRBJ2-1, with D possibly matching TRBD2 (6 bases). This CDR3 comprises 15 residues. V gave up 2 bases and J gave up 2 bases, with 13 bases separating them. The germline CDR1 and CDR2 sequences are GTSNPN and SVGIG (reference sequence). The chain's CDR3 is CAWSREHGPYNEQFF. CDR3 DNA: TGTGCCTGGAGTCGGGAGCATGGCCCCTACAATGAGCAGTTCTTC.

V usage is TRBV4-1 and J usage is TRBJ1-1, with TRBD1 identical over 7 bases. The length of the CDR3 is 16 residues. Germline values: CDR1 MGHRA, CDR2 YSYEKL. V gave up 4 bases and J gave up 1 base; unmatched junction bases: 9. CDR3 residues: CASSRSGGPTNTEAFF. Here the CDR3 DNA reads TGCGCCAGCAGCCGTTCAGGGGGACCGACGAACACTGAAGCTTTCTTT.

For the CDR3, the DNA is TGTGCCAGCAGTACCACAGGGGGCGGCGGGAATGGCTACACCTTC. Translated, it gives CASSTTGGGGNGYTF. The chain carries TRBV27 and TRBJ1-2; 9 bases align to TRBD1. Germline loops: CDR1 MNHEY, CDR2 SMNVEV (reference sequence). Unmatched junction bases numbered 10, after V lost 5 bases and J lost 6 bases. The CDR3 contains 15 residues.

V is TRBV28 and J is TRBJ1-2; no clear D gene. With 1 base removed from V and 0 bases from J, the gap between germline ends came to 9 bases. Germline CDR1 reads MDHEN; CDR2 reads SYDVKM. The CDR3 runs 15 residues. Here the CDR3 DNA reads TGTGCCAGCAGTTTATTCGGCCAGGCTAACTATGGCTACACCTTC. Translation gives CASSLFGQANYGYTF.

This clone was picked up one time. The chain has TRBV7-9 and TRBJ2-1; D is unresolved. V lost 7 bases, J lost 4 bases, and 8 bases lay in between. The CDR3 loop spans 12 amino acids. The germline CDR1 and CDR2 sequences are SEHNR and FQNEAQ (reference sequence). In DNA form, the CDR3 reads TGTGCCAGCACTAGAGCATACAATGAGCAGTTCTTC. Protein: CASTRAYNEQFF.

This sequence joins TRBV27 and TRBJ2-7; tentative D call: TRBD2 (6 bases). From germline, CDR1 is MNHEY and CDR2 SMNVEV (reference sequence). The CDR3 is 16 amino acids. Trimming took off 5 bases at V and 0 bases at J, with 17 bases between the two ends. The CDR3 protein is CASSPYISGSSYEQYF. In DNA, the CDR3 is TGTGCCAGCAGTCCGTATATTAGCGGAAGCTCCTACGAGCAGTACTTC.

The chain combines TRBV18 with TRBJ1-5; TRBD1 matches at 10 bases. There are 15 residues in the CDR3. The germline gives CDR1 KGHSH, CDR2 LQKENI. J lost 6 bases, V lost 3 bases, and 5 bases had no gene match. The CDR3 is CASSPGQGMGQPQHF. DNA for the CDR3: TGTGCCAGCTCACCGGGACAGGGGATGGGTCAGCCCCAGCATTTT.

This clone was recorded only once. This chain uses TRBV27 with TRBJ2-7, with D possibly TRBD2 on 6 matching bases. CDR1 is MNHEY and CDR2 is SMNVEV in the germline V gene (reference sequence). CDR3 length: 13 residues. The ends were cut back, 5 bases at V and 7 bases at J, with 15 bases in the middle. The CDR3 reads CASSITVGREQYF. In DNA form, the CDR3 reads TGTGCCAGCAGTATTACCGTAGGGAGGGAGCAGTACTTC.

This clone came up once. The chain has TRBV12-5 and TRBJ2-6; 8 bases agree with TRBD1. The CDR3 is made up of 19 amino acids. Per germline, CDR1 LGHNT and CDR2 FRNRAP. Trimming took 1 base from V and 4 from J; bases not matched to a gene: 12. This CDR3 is CASGLEGRGLTRGANVLTF. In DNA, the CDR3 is TGTGCTAGTGGTTTGGAAGGCAGGGGGCTTACGCGAGGGGCCAACGTCCTGACTTTC.

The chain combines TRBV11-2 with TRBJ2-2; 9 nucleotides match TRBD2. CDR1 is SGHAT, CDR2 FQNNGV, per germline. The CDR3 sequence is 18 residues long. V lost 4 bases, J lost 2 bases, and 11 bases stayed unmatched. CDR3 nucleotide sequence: TGTGCCAGCAGCTCCCGGGGAGCGGGAGGCATTAACACCGGGGAGCTGTTTTTT. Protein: CASSSRGAGGINTGELFF.

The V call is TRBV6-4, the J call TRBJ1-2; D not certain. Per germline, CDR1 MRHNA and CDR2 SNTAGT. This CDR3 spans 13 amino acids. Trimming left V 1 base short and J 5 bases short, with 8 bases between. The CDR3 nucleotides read TGTGCCAGCAGTGACTTGTCAGGATATGGCTACACCTTC. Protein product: CASSDLSGYGYTF.

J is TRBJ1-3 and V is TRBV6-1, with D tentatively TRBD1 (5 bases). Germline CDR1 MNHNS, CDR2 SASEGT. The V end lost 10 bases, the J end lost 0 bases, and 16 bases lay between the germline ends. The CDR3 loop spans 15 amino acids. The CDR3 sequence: CATFGGGDSGNTIYF. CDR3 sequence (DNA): TGTGCCACCTTCGGGGGTGGTGACTCTGGAAACACCATATATTTT.